These 10 T cell receptor beta chains came from one sample sequenced in a study of T cells after yellow fever vaccination. TCRdb re-called the 5' RACE reads through MiXCR, storing one row per CDR3 protein. The sample lists around 180,000 distinct CDR3 sequences, about 6% occurring once. The sequences come from CD4+ T cells sorted from PBMCs, collected on the day of the first yellow fever vaccination. The receptor set was obtained from a man in his late teens or twenties who received the YFV17D yellow fever vaccine.

This clonotype was found a few times. The chain joins TRBV18 to TRBJ2-2; D is unresolved. CDR3 length equals 16 residues. V was clipped by 1 base and J by 3 bases, with 12 bases between them. Germline CDR1 reads KGHSH; CDR2 reads LQKENI. The CDR3 bases are TGTGCCAGCTCACCACGGCTGAACCAAGACACCGGGGAGCTGTTTTTT. Protein sequence: CASSPRLNQDTGELFF.

This clonotype was seen only a few times. The chain recombines TRBV5-4 with TRBJ2-5; D is uncertain. This CDR3 has 13 residues. In germline, CDR1 is SGHNT, CDR2 YYREEE (reference sequence). With 5 bases removed from V and 5 bases from J, the gap between germline ends came to 13 bases. This chain's CDR3 is CASRAQPGETQYF. CDR3 coding DNA: TGTGCCAGCAGAGCCCAACCCGGGGAGACCCAGTACTTC.

The chain combines TRBV5-1 with TRBJ2-4; 8 bases agree with TRBD2. Trimming removed 4 bases from V and 7 bases from J; junction bases left unmatched: 13. Germline V gene data show CDR1 as SGHRS and CDR2 as YFSETQ. The CDR3 covers 16 residues. CDR3 sequence (DNA): TGCGCCAGCAGCGGAAACCCGGGACTAGGGGTGAACATTCAGTACTTC. It yields the protein CASSGNPGLGVNIQYF.

The table lists this clonotype with a few counts. This rearrangement joins TRBV6-2 or TRBV6-3 to TRBJ1-5; the match to TRBD1 covers 7 bases. CDR1 is MNHEY and CDR2 is SVGEGT in the germline V gene. The CDR3 is made up of 14 amino acids. V dropped 4 bases and J dropped 6; count of bases not matched to a gene: 6. The CDR3 bases are TGTGCCAGCAGTTTAGGACAGGTGCGTCAGCCCCAGCATTTT. Residues: CASSLGQVRQPQHF.

This clonotype was seen ten or more times. The chain recombines TRBV29-1 with TRBJ2-7, with a tentative D call TRBD1 (5 bases). There are 13 residues in the CDR3. The germline V gene has CDR1 SQVTM and CDR2 ANQGSEA. Trimming shortened V by 7 bases and J by 7 bases, and 20 bases separated the two germline ends. For the CDR3, the DNA is TGCAGCGCTTCCAGGGCAGCGTCGTATGAGCAGTACTTC. This gives the protein CSASRAASYEQYF.

This clonotype was recorded at least ten times. The chain employs TRBV5-6 and TRBJ1-3, with D tentatively TRBD1 (5 bases). Looked up from germline, CDR1 is SGHDT and CDR2 is YYEEEE. V was trimmed by 2 bases and J by 0 bases, leaving 12 bases between them. The CDR3 has 16 amino acids. The CDR3 region is CASSLQQVSSGNTIYF. Written as DNA, the CDR3 is TGTGCCAGCAGCTTACAACAGGTTAGCTCTGGAAACACCATATATTTT.

This clonotype was counted at least ten times. The V call is TRBV7-2, the J call TRBJ2-3; 15 bases fit TRBD2. The CDR3 has 17 amino acids. The germline V gene encodes CDR1 SGHTA and CDR2 FQGNSA. V trimming: 0 bases; J trimming: 6 bases; junction bases outside the gene matches: 4. The CDR3 sequence: CASSLAGTSGGPDTQYF. CDR3 nucleotides: TGTGCCAGCAGCTTAGCCGGGACTAGCGGGGGGCCGGATACGCAGTATTTT.

This clonotype was seen many times. The rearrangement links TRBV20-1 to TRBJ2-7; 7 bases agree with TRBD1. From germline, CDR1 is DFQATT and CDR2 SNEGSKA (reference sequence). The CDR3 contains 12 residues. The ends lost 3 bases at V and 6 bases at J; junction bases unmatched: 5. The CDR3 loop is CSASRTGPEQYV. The DNA for the CDR3 is TGCAGTGCTAGTAGGACAGGACCCGAGCAGTACGTC.

This clonotype was counted ten times or more. The CDR3 bases are TGTGCCAGCAGTAAACTAGCGGGGGCCCCAGATACGCAGTATTTT. It encodes CASSKLAGAPDTQYF. The V gene is TRBV2, the J gene TRBJ2-3; 11 bases are shared with TRBD2. Germline lookup yields CDR1 SNHLY and CDR2 FYNNEI. V lost 5 bases and J lost 4; bases outside the gene matches: 5. CDR3 length: 15 residues.

J is TRBJ2-3 and V is TRBV20-1; D possibly matches TRBD1 or TRBD2 (5 bases each). Trimming shortened V by 3 bases and J by 4 bases, and 8 bases separated the two germline ends. The CDR3 has 12 residues. CDR1 is DFQATT, CDR2 SNEGSKA, per germline (reference sequence). DNA of the CDR3: TGCAGTGCTAGCCGGGGCTCAGATACGCAGTATTTT. Encoded protein: CSASRGSDTQYF.